These 5 T cell receptor beta chains came from one sample sequenced in a study of fetal regulatory T cell absence and autoimmunity. Sequencing used immunoSEQ multiplex PCR; TCRdb keeps in-frame clones, though not all of them. The table shows 95,000 to 100,000 clones, with approximately 75% occurring only once. The sequenced sample was pancreas tissue. All receptors derive from a male donor with IPEX syndrome.

V is TRBV5-1 and J is TRBJ1-2, with 7 positions matching TRBD1. The germline gives CDR1 SGHRS, CDR2 YFSETQ. The CDR3 length is 14 residues. V shed 1 base and J 4 bases; nucleotides not matched to a gene: 4. The CDR3 reads CASSLTGVGYGYTF. CDR3 sequence (DNA): TGCGCCAGCAGCTTGACAGGGGTTGGCTATGGCTACACCTTC.

This sequence joins TRBV5-4 and TRBJ2-5; 11 nucleotides agree with TRBD2. The ends lost 4 bases at V and 5 bases at J; junction bases unmatched: 10. This CDR3 is built from 16 residues. CDR1 and CDR2 from the germline V gene are SGHNT and YYREEE (reference sequence). DNA of the CDR3: TGTGCCAGCAGCCAGGTCACTAGCGGGAGAAGGGAGACCCAGTACTTC. Protein product: CASSQVTSGRRETQYF.

There are a few counts of this clone. The V call is TRBV5-4, the J call TRBJ2-1; D perhaps matches TRBD2 (6 bases). CDR3 length: 12 amino acids. The germline V gene encodes CDR1 SGHNT and CDR2 YYREEE (reference sequence). V gave up 3 bases and J gave up 6 bases, with 7 bases separating them. CDR3 sequence: CASSSGVNEQFF. In DNA form, the CDR3 reads TGTGCCAGCAGCTCGGGGGTCAATGAGCAGTTCTTC.

This clone was counted a few times. This chain uses TRBV4-1 with TRBJ2-2; D is undetermined. This CDR3 has 13 residues. With 4 bases removed from V and 5 bases from J, the gap between germline ends came to 8 bases. Germline V gene sequence: CDR1 MGHRA, CDR2 YSYEKL. CDR3 loop: CASSLGPTGELFF. The CDR3 region has the DNA TGCGCCAGCAGCCTTGGGCCGACCGGGGAGCTGTTTTTT.

In this sample, this clone turned up a few times. This chain uses TRBV5-1 with TRBJ2-1; D ambiguous. The CDR3 runs to 14 residues. Trimming cost V 0 bases and J 0 bases, with 4 bases left between them. The germline CDR1 and CDR2 sequences are SGHRS and YFSETQ. As DNA, the CDR3 is TGCGCCAGCAGCTTGGACAGCTCCTACAATGAGCAGTTCTTC. Residues: CASSLDSSYNEQFF. Full variable domain (outside the CDR3, taken from reference TRBV5-1 and TRBJ2-1): KAGVTQTPRYLIKTRGQQVTLSCSPISGHRSVSWYQQTPGQGLQFLFEYFSETQRNKGNFPGRFSGRQFSNSRSEMNVSTLELGDSALYLCASSLDSSYNEQFFGPGTRLTVL.